Included here is one T cell receptor (beta chain) sequence, with context. This specimen comes from a study of blood T cell repertoires in COVID-19. Study in general: Nucleic acid was either cDNA or gDNA, and it came from T cells, B-cell-depleted T cells, or PBMCs.

The V segment lost 5 bases and the J segment 4 bases; nucleotides outside the gene matches: 4. Germline CDR1 is LNHDA and CDR2 is SQIVND (reference sequence). The CDR3 has 13 residues. In the study's own analysis: Counts of nucleated cells, estimated from reference gene primer amplification, were obtained. Produced via immunoSEQ multiplex PCR; TCRdb's table is partial and in-frame only. The V and J calls and clone size were taken over from that table, and D and trimming were inferred from the DNA. The table includes some 83,000 clones, about 82% detected once. This receptor was identified in a man aged 50 or older with active COVID-19. The gene calls are TRBV19 and TRBJ1-2; TRBD1 matches at 7 bases. Source material: peripheral blood. The CDR3 coding sequence is TGTGCCAGTAGTGGGGACAGACCCTATGGCTACACCTTC. Translation: CASSGDRPYGYTF.